One sample yielded the 8 T cell receptor beta chains listed below, sequenced in a study of neurological immune-mediated disorders. TCRdb reprocessed the 5' RACE reads via MiXCR and lists one record per CDR3 protein. The table lists 4,000 or so distinct CDR3 sequences, approximately 32% of them singletons. Sequenced material: CD8+ T cells from blood. The receptors stem from a man aged 50 to 60 with HTLV-1-associated myelopathy (HAM/TSP).

The chain joins TRBV4-1 to TRBJ2-7, with D possibly being TRBD1 (6 bases). The CDR3 runs 15 residues. Germline-derived CDR1 and CDR2 are MGHRA and YSYEKL. V was clipped by 1 base and J by 3 bases, with 13 bases between them. CDR3 residues: CASSQARTADYEQYF. The CDR3 nucleotides are TGCGCCAGCAGCCAAGCAAGGACAGCGGACTACGAGCAGTACTTC.

The chain joins TRBV18 to TRBJ2-3, with D tentatively TRBD1 or TRBD2 (5 bases each). V shed 3 bases and J shed 6 bases, with 16 bases lying between them. In germline, CDR1 is KGHSH, CDR2 LQKENI. The length of the CDR3 is 15 residues. CDR3 sequence: CASSPDREGADTQYF. CDR3 coding DNA: TGTGCCAGCTCACCCGACCGGGAAGGGGCGGATACGCAGTATTTT.

For this clonotype: No DNA is shown, since the ends of the CDR3 on it are uncertain; the CDR3 is the one TCRdb lists. The rearrangement links TRBV7-8 to TRBJ2-3; the D segment call TRBD2 is taken from the table without a DNA check. Germline-derived CDR1 and CDR2 are SGHVS and FQNEAQ. With termini counted, the CDR3 has 23 amino acids. CDR3 amino acids: CASSFYICSANLIADWGTDTQYF.

The chain recombines TRBV10-2 with TRBJ1-2, with no clear D. V was clipped by 0 bases and J by 4 bases, with 6 bases between them. Germline lookup yields CDR1 WSHSY and CDR2 SAAADI. The CDR3 spans 13 residues. CDR3 nucleotides: TGCGCCAGCAGTGAGTCGGAGGTCTATGGCTACACCTTC. Translating gives CASSESEVYGYTF.

This clonotype was counted ten times or more. This chain connects TRBV5-1 to TRBJ1-1; D is unclear. The CDR3 runs to 12 residues. The germline V gene encodes CDR1 SGHRS and CDR2 YFSETQ. V was shortened by 0 bases and J by 5 bases, with 5 bases between the two germline ends. CDR3 in DNA: TGCGCCAGCAGCTTGGTGGGGACTGAAGCTTTCTTT. This codes for CASSLVGTEAFF.

This clonotype was picked up many times. J is TRBJ2-2 and V is TRBV15; 8 bases line up with TRBD2. After removal of 7 bases from V and 5 bases from J, the junction contained 3 bases not matched to a gene. This CDR3 region has 13 residues. Per the germline V gene, CDR1 is LNHNV and CDR2 is YYDKDF (reference sequence). The CDR3 region is CATIAGHTGELFF. CDR3 nucleotides: TGTGCCACCATAGCGGGACATACCGGGGAGCTGTTTTTT.

This clonotype is judged medium-sized (0.01 to 0.1%). J is TRBJ2-3 and V is TRBV20-1; 7 bases are shared with TRBD2. Germline loops: CDR1 DFQATT, CDR2 SNEGSKA (reference sequence). The CDR3 runs 14 residues. The junction had 4 bases not matched to a gene; V was cut back by 1 base and J by 3 bases. This CDR3 reads CSARGPGGTDTQYF. CDR3 bases: TGCAGTGCTAGAGGCCCGGGGGGAACAGATACGCAGTATTTT.

The chain is built from TRBV27 and TRBJ2-3; D might be TRBD2 (6 bases). The CDR3 contains 14 residues. Trimming took off 4 bases at V and 5 bases at J, with 13 bases between the two ends. The germline V gene has CDR1 MNHEY and CDR2 SMNVEV (reference sequence). CDR3 nucleotide sequence: TGTGCCAGCAGTTGGGGGTCCGGGGGAGATACGCAGTATTTT. Amino acid sequence: CASSWGSGGDTQYF.